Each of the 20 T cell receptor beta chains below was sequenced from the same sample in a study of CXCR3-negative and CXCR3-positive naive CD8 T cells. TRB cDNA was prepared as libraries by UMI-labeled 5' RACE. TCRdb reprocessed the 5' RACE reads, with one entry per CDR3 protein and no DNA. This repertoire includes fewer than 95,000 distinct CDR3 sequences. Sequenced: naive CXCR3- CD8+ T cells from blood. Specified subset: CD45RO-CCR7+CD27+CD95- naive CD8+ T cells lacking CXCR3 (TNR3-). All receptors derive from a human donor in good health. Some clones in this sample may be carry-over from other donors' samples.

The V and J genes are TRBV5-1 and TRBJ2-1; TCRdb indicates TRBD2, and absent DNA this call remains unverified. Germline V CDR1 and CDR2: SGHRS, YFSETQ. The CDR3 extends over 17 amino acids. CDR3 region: CASSLELAGGPGNEQFF.

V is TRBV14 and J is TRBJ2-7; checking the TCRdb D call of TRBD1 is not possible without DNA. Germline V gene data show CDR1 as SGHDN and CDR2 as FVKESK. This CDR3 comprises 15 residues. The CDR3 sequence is CASSQGGTGLYEQYF.

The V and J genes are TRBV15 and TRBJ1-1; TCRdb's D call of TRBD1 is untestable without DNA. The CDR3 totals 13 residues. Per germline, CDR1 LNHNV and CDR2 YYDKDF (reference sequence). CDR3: CATSRDSGAEAFF.

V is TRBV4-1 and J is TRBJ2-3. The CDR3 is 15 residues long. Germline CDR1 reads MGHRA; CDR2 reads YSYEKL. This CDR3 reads CASSQVLRGTDTQYF.

The CDR3 protein is CAAGDVLYEQYF. This sequence joins TRBV27 and TRBJ2-7; TCRdb's D gene call, TRBD1, goes unchecked for lack of DNA. This CDR3 comprises 12 residues. Germline values: CDR1 MNHEY, CDR2 SMNVEV (reference sequence).

The CDR3: CASSQEGLLNTEAFF. The chain has TRBV4-1 and TRBJ1-1. CDR1 and CDR2 (germline): MGHRA, YSYEKL. This CDR3 region has 15 residues.

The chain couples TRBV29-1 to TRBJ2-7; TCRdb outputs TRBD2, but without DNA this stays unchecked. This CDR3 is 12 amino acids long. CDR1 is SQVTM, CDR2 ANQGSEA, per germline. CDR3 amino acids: CSVGTVSYEQYF.

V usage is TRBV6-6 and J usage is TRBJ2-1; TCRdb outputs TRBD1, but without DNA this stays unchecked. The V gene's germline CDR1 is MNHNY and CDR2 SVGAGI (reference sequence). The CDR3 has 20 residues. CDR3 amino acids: CASSYTGVPSGTSSYNEQFF.

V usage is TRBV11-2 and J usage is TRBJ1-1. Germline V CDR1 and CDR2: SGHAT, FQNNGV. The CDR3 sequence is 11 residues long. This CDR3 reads CASSFNTEAFF. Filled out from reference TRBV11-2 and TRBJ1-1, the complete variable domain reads EAGVAQSPRYKIIEKRQSVAFWCNPISGHATLYWYQQILGQGPKLLIQFQNNGVVDDSQLPKDRFSAERLKGVDSTLKIQPAKLEDSAVYLCASSFNTEAFFGQGTRLTVV.

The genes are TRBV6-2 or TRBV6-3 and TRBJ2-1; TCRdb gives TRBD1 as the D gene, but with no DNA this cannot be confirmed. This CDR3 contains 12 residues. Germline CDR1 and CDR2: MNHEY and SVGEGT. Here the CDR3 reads CAVGHQYNEQFF.

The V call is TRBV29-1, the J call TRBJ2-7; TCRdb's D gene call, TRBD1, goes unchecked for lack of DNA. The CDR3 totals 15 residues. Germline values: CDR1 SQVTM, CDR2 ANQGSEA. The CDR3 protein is CSVELRQGASYEQYF.

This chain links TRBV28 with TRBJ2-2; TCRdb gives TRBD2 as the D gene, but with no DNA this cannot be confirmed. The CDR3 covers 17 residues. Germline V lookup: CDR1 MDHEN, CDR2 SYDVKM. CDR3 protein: CASSVGLAGVTTGELFF.

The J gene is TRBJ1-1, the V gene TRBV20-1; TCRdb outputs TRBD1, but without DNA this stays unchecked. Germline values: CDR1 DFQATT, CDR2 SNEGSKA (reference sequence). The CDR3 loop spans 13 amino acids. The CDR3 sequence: CSVVPTGRTEAFF.

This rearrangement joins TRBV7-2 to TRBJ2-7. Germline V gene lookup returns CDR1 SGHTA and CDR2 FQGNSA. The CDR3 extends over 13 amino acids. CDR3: CASSLDLSYEQYF.

The CDR3 sequence is CASGLVQSGRTDTQYF. V and J are TRBV12-5 and TRBJ2-3; lacking DNA, the TRBD1 call made by TCRdb goes unchecked. Germline assignment: CDR1 LGHNT and CDR2 FRNRAP. This CDR3 has 16 amino acids.

CDR3 amino acids: CASSRRLEGYNEQFF. The chain couples TRBV6-4 to TRBJ2-1; the D gene TCRdb calls, TRBD2, cannot be checked with no DNA. There are 15 residues in the CDR3. Germline CDR1 reads MRHNA; CDR2 reads SNTAGT.

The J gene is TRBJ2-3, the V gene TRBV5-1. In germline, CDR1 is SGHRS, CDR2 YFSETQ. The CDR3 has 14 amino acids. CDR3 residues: CASSPSRPTDTQYF.

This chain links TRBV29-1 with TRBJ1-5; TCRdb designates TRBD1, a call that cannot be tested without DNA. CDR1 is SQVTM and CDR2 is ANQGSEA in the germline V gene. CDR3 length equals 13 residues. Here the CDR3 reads CSVEGGRNQPQHF.

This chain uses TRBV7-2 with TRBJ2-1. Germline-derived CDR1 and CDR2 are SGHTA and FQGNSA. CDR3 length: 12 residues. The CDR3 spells CASSPEYNEQFF.

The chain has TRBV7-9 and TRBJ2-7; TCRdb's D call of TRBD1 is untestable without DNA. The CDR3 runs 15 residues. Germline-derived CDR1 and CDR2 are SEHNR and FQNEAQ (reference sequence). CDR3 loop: CASSLVGQGDYEQYF.